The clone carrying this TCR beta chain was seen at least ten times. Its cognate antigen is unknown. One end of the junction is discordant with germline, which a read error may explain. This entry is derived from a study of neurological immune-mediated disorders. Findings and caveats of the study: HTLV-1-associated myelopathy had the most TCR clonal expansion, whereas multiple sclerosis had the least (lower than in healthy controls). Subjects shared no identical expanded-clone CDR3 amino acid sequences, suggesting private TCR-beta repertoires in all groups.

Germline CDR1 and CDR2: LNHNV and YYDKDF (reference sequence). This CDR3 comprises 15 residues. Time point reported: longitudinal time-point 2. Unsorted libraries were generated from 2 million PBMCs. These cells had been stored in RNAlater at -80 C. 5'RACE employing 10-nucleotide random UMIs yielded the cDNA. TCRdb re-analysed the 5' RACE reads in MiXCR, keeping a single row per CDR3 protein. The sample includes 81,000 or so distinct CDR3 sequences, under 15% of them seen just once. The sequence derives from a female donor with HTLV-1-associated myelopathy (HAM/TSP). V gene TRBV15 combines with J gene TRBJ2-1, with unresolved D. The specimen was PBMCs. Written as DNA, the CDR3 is TGTGCTACCAGCAGAGATATGCCTAGTGTAAATGAGCAGTTCTTC. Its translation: CATSRDMPSVNEQFF.